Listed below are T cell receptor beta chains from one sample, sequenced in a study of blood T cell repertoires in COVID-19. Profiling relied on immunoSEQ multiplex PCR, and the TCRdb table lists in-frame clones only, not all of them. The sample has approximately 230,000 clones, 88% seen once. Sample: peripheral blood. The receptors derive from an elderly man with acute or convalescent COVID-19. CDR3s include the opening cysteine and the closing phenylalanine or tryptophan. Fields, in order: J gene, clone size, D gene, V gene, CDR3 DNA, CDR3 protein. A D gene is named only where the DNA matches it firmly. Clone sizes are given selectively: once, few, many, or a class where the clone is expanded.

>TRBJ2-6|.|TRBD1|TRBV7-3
TGTGCCAGCAGCTTGAGAGGGGGCTCTGGGGCCAACGTCCCGACTTTC
CASSLRGGSGANVPTF
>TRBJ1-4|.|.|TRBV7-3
TGTGCCAGCATCCGAGAAGTCGCTAATGAAAAACTGTTTTTT
CASIREVANEKLFF
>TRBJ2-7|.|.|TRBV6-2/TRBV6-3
TGTGCCAGCAGTTATGAGAGGGAGGTCGACGAGCAGTACTTC
CASSYEREVDEQYF
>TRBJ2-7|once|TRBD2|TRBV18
TGTGCCAGCTCACCACGGCAGGAACTCGGACTTCCGGGGGGCGAGCAGTACTTC
CASSPRQELGLPGGEQYF
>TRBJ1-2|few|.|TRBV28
TGTGCCAGCAGTTTAAACAGCGGCTATGGCTACACCTTC
CASSLNSGYGYTF
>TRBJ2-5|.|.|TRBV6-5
TGTGCCAGCAGTTACCAGGGGAAAGTAGAAGAGACCCAGTACTTC
CASSYQGKVEETQYF
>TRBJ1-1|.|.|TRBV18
TGTGCCAGCTCGCCACGCTCTATGAACACTGAAGCTTTCTTT
CASSPRSMNTEAFF
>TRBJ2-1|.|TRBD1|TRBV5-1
TGCGCCAGCAGCTTGGGACAGGGGAGATCCTTCCAGTTCTTC
CASSLGQGRSFQFF
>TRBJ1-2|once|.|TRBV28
TGTGCCAGCAGTTCACCCGACAGGTTTGGCTACACCTTC
CASSSPDRFGYTF
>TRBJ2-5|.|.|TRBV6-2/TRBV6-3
TGTGCCAGCAGTTATCGGGGGGCTGGAGAGACCCAGTACTTC
CASSYRGAGETQYF
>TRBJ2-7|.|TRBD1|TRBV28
TGTGCCAGCACCACTTCCGGGACAGGGTCCCACGAGCAGTACTTC
CASTTSGTGSHEQYF
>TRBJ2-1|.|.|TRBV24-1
TGTGCCACCAGTGCCTTAAAAGGGGGCTCCTACAATGAGCAGTTCTTC
CATSALKGGSYNEQFF
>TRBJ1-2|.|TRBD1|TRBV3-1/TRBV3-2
TGTGCCAGCAGCCAAGGGGAGGGACAGGGGTTCGGCTACACCTTC
CASSQGEGQGFGYTF
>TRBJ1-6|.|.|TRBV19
TGTGCCAGTAGTATCCGGGGTCGGGATTCACCCCTCCACTTT
CASSIRGRDSPLHF
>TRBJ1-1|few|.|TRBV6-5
TGTGCCGGCAGGCGAGATGTTTGGACTGAAGCTTTCTTT
CAGRRDVWTEAFF
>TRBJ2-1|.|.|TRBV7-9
TGTGCCAGCAGCCACATAAGCGGGCTTGGCTATGAGCAGTTCTTC
CASSHISGLGYEQFF
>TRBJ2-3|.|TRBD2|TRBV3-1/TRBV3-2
TGTGCCAGCGGTGCCCGACCAAGATATGCGGGAGAGACAGATACGCAGTATTTT
CASGARPRYAGETDTQYF
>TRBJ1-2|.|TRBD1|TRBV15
TGTGCCACCAGCGGTACGGGACAGGGGGCTTCTGGCTACACCTTC
CATSGTGQGASGYTF
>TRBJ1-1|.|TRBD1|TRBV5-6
TGTGCCAGCAGCTTTATTACCGGGACAGCGAACACTGAAGCTTTCTTT
CASSFITGTANTEAFF
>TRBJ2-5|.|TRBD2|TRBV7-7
TGTGCCAGCAGCGCGGGACTAGCGGGGGGCGGGGAGACCCAGTACTTC
CASSAGLAGGGETQYF
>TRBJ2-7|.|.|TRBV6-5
TGTGCCAGCAGTTCGGACAACTACGAGCAGTACTTC
CASSSDNYEQYF
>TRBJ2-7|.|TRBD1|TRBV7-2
TGTGCCAGCAGCTTAGGCGCGCAGGGGGTCGGGTACTTC
CASSLGAQGVGYF
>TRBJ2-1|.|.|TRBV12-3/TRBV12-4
TGTGCCAGCAGTCCCGGGGAAGGCGATGAGCAGTTCTTC
CASSPGEGDEQFF
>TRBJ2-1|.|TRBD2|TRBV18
TGTGCCAGCTCACCTATAGCGGGGGCAGGGAATGAGCAGTTCTTC
CASSPIAGAGNEQFF
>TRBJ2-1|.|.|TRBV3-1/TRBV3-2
TGTGCCAGCAGCCAAGATAGCCAGCCCTACAATGAGCAGTTCTTC
CASSQDSQPYNEQFF
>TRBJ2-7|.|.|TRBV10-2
TGCGCCAGCAGTGATGGATTAGCGGCCTACGAGCAGTACTTC
CASSDGLAAYEQYF
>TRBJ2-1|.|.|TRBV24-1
TGTGCCACCAGCGTTACAGACTACCTGAGCTCCTACAATGAGCAGTTCTTC
CATSVTDYLSSYNEQFF
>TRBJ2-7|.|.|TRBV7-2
TGTGCCAGCAGCGGAGGGGGGGTCTCGGGCGAGCAGTACTTC
CASSGGGVSGEQYF
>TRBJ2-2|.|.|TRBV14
TGTGCCAGCAGCCAAATCGGCAGGGCAAGTACCGGGGAGCTGTTTTTT
CASSQIGRASTGELFF
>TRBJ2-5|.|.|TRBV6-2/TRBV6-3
TGTGCCAGCAGTTCTCCCCCCCGCGTACAAGAGACCCAGTACTTC
CASSSPPRVQETQYF
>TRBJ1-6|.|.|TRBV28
TGTGCCAGCAGTTTCTTGGACTCTCTCGCCTATAATTCACCCCTCCACTTT
CASSFLDSLAYNSPLHF
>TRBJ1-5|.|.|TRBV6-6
TGTGCCAGCAGATTACAGGGTTTATTAAGTCAGCCCCAGCATTTT
CASRLQGLLSQPQHF
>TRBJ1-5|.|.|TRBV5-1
TGCGCCAGCAGCTTGGAGGCAGGGGACCAGCCCCAGCATTTT
CASSLEAGDQPQHF
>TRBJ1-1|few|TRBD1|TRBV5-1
TGCGCCAGCAGCTTAATGACAGGGGCCCTTAACACTGAAGCTTTCTTT
CASSLMTGALNTEAFF
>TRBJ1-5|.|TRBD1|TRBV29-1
TGCAGCGTACTGGAGGGGGCAGGTCAGCCCCAGCATTTT
CSVLEGAGQPQHF
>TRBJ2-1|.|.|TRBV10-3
TGTGCCATCAGCGTACTTGTGACTAGAGTCTACAATGAGCAGTTCTTC
CAISVLVTRVYNEQFF
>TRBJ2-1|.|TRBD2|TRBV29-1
TGCAGCGTTGCGGGACTAGCGGCCGCTTCATACAATGAGCAGTTCTTC
CSVAGLAAASYNEQFF
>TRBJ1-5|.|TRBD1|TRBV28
TGTGCCATCCGGTCTCGCAGGGGGAATCAGCCCCAGCATTTT
CAIRSRRGNQPQHF
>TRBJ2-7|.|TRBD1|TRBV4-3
TGCGCCAGCAGCCAAGATCGGCAGGGGGCCTACGAGCAGTACTTC
CASSQDRQGAYEQYF
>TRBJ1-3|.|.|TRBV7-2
TGTGCCAGCAGCTTAGGGCCGGGGGGAAACACCATATATTTT
CASSLGPGGNTIYF
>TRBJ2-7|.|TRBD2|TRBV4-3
TGCGCCAGCAGCCAAGATCGAGGGAGGGCATACGAGCAGTACTTC
CASSQDRGRAYEQYF
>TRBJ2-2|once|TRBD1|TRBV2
TGTGCCAGCAGTCGGACAGGGTTAGGCACCGGGGAGCTGTTTTTT
CASSRTGLGTGELFF
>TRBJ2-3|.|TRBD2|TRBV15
TGTGCCACCAGCAAAGGGACTAGCGGGGGGGCAGATACGCAGTATTTT
CATSKGTSGGADTQYF
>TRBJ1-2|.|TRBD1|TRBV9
TGTGCCAGCAGCGCGGACAGGGTCTATGGCTACACCTTC
CASSADRVYGYTF
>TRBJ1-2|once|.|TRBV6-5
TGTGCCAGCAGCGCAACAGGGTTCTATGGCTACACCTTC
CASSATGFYGYTF
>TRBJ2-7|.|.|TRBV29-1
TGCAGCGTTGCTTCACGTCAGAAGTTCTACGAGCAGTACTTC
CSVASRQKFYEQYF
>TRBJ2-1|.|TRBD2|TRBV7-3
TGTGCCAGCAGCCAGATAGCGGGAGGGCGAAATGAGCAGTTCTTC
CASSQIAGGRNEQFF
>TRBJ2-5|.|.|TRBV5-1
TGCGCCAGCGCGTTTGGGGGGAGCCAAGAGACCCAGTACTTC
CASAFGGSQETQYF
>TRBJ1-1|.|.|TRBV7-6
TGTGCCAGCAGCTTCTCACGCGGGGTTAGCACTGAAGCTTTCTTT
CASSFSRGVSTEAFF
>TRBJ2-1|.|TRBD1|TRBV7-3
TGTGCCAGCAGCATGGACAGGGGGACTGAGCAGTTCTTC
CASSMDRGTEQFF
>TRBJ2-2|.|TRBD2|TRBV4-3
TGCGCCAGCAGCCACCGCTTTGCCCCTAGCGGGAGTAAGGACGGGGAGCTGTTTTTT
CASSHRFAPSGSKDGELFF
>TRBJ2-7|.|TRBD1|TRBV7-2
TGTGCCAGCAGAAATACAGGGGGCTACTACGAGCAGTACTTC
CASRNTGGYYEQYF
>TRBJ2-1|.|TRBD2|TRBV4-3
TGCGCCAGCAGCCAACTCGAGACTAGCGGAGACAATGAGCAGTTCTTC
CASSQLETSGDNEQFF
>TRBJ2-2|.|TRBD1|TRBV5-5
TGTGCCAGCAGCTTGGGGACAGGGGTTAGGACCGGGGAGCTGTTTTTT
CASSLGTGVRTGELFF
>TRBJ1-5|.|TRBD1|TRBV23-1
TGCGCCAGCAGTCAACTGGGACAGGTCCCCAATCAGCCCCAGCATTTT
CASSQLGQVPNQPQHF
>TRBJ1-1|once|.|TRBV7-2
TGTGCCAGCAGGGGGGGGGTGACCACTGAAGCTTTCTTT
CASRGGVTTEAFF
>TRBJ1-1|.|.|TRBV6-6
TGTGCCAGCAGTTCCCGCAGGGGGAACACTGAAGCTTTCTTT
CASSSRRGNTEAFF
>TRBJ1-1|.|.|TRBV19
TGTGCCAGTAGTATACCAGGGCCCACTGAAGCTTTCTTT
CASSIPGPTEAFF
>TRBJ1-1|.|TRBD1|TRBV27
TGTGCCAGCAGCAATCAGGGGGCAGGTGCTGAAGCTTTCTTT
CASSNQGAGAEAFF